These 28 T cell receptor beta chains were all obtained from the same sample, sequenced in a study of CXCR3-negative and CXCR3-positive naive CD8 T cells. General study findings and limits: Naive cells that were CXCR3-positive had more hydrophobic TRB CDR3s (compared with CXCR3-negative naive cells).

These TCRs are of unknown antigen specificity. UMI-labeled 5' RACE TRB cDNA libraries were prepared from the cells. After re-calling the 5' RACE reads, TCRdb lists one entry per CDR3 protein, DNA absent. The table gives 150,000 to 160,000 distinct CDR3 sequences; the top ten clones make up under 0.5% of it. Material: naive CXCR3+ CD8+ T cells from blood. Subset reported: CD45RO-CCR7+CD27+CD95- naive CD8+ T cells expressing CXCR3 (TNR3+). All receptors come from a human donor in good health. Some clones in this sample may be carry-over from other donors' samples.

J is TRBJ2-1 and V is TRBV7-9; TCRdb's assignment of TRBD2 cannot be checked, as there is no DNA. Germline CDR1 SEHNR, CDR2 FQNEAQ (reference sequence). The CDR3 contains 16 residues. CDR3 amino acids: CASSLAVALPGGEQFF.

The chain is built from TRBV28 and TRBJ2-2; the D call from TCRdb, TRBD2, cannot be confirmed without DNA. The CDR3 is 14 amino acids. Germline V gives CDR1 MDHEN, CDR2 SYDVKM. CDR3 sequence reads: CASGLADNTGELFF.

The rearrangement uses TRBV5-6 and TRBJ1-1. Per the germline V gene, CDR1 is SGHDT and CDR2 is YYEEEE. This CDR3 has 12 residues. This chain's CDR3 is CASRKENTEAFF.

The chain employs TRBV7-2 and TRBJ2-3; TCRdb proposes TRBD1, but this gene call is untestable without DNA. The CDR3 sequence is 17 residues long. The germline gives CDR1 SGHTA, CDR2 FQGNSA. Here the CDR3 reads CASSLVGQGWVTDTQYF.

This chain connects TRBV11-2 to TRBJ2-1. CDR1 and CDR2 (germline): SGHAT, FQNNGV. The CDR3 is 14 amino acids. The CDR3 loop is CASSLVVTDNEQFF.

The chain uses TRBV7-3 and TRBJ1-5; absent DNA, TCRdb's TRBD1 call cannot be checked. The CDR3 is made up of 13 amino acids. Per germline, CDR1 SGHTA and CDR2 FQGTGA. CDR3 residues: CATSRGLGQPQHF.

The rearrangement joins TRBV11-3 to TRBJ2-2. Germline values: CDR1 SGHNT, CDR2 YENEEA. This CDR3 contains 17 residues. CDR3 amino acids: CASSYLSAAVNTGELFF.

The chain carries TRBV14 and TRBJ1-1. CDR1 is SGHDN, CDR2 FVKESK, per germline. The CDR3 length is 16 residues. CDR3 sequence reads: CASSQDLGRMNTEAFF.

The J gene is TRBJ1-1, the V gene TRBV14; TCRdb calls TRBD1, which cannot be checked without DNA. There are 16 residues in the CDR3. In germline, CDR1 is SGHDN, CDR2 FVKESK. The CDR3 protein is CASSQKRLGTNTEAFF.

V is TRBV23-1 and J is TRBJ2-7; there is no DNA to check the TCRdb D call of TRBD1. Being an ORF, TRBV23-1 has a function that is uncertain. This CDR3 is built from 14 residues. This CDR3 reads CASSVPPWSYEQYF.

The chain's CDR3 is CSVPGPGETQYF. The chain combines TRBV29-1 with TRBJ2-5; without DNA, the TCRdb call of TRBD2 cannot be checked. Germline-derived CDR1 and CDR2 are SQVTM and ANQGSEA. This CDR3 spans 12 amino acids.

The V and J genes are TRBV12-3 or TRBV12-4 and TRBJ2-1; TCRdb names TRBD2, which stays unverified in the absence of DNA. The CDR3 is 18 residues long. CDR3 sequence reads: CASSPSLVLAEGYNEQFF.

The chain links TRBV28 to TRBJ2-1; TCRdb calls TRBD1, which cannot be checked without DNA. This CDR3 contains 13 residues. Germline-derived CDR1 and CDR2 are MDHEN and SYDVKM. CDR3 region: CASSAQGVNEQFF.

V and J are TRBV4-1 and TRBJ2-7. Germline V gene sequence: CDR1 MGHRA, CDR2 YSYEKL. CDR3 length: 14 amino acids. CDR3 loop: CASSQALSSYEQYF.

V gene TRBV14 combines with J gene TRBJ2-1. Per the germline V gene, CDR1 is SGHDN and CDR2 is FVKESK. The CDR3 is 15 residues long. CDR3 protein: CASSPYGRSYNEQFF.

The rearrangement uses TRBV4-2 and TRBJ1-1. The length of the CDR3 is 14 residues. CDR1 and CDR2 from the germline V gene are LGHNA and YNFKEQ. CDR3 protein: CASSQEREGPEAFF.

The J gene is TRBJ1-5, the V gene TRBV7-3; the D call of TRBD1 rests on TCRdb alone, since no DNA is present to check it. The CDR3 length is 16 residues. Germline lookup yields CDR1 SGHTA and CDR2 FQGTGA. The CDR3 is CASSLEGTGANQPQHF.

The chain joins TRBV28 to TRBJ1-5; TCRdb selects TRBD1, and the lack of DNA leaves this call unchecked. This CDR3 has 14 amino acids. Germline CDR1 reads MDHEN; CDR2 reads SYDVKM. CDR3 protein: CASSLRQGNQPQHF. The entire variable domain, with the rest obtained from reference TRBV28 and TRBJ1-5, is as follows: DVKVTQSSRYLVKRTGEKVFLECVQDMDHENMFWYRQDPGLGLRLIYFSYDVKMKEKGDIPEGYSVSREKKERFSLILESASTNQTSMYLCASSLRQGNQPQHFGDGTRLSIL.

The genes are TRBV24-1 and TRBJ2-3. The germline gives CDR1 KGHDR, CDR2 SFDVKD. The CDR3 spans 12 residues. The CDR3 here is CATSASTDTQYF.

This chain joins TRBV4-3 and TRBJ1-2; TCRdb returns TRBD1, unconfirmable since there is no DNA. The CDR3 length is 17 residues. Germline CDR1 LGHNA, CDR2 YSLEER. The CDR3 loop reads CASSQSRDTGWLYGYTF.

V is TRBV27 and J is TRBJ2-1; the D call from TCRdb, TRBD2, cannot be confirmed without DNA. This CDR3 has 14 residues. Germline values: CDR1 MNHEY, CDR2 SMNVEV (reference sequence). The CDR3 loop reads CASSFGTGHNEQFF.

The chain carries TRBV28 and TRBJ1-5; the D gene TCRdb calls, TRBD1, cannot be checked with no DNA. The CDR3 consists of 16 residues. CDR1 and CDR2 from the germline V gene are MDHEN and SYDVKM. The CDR3 sequence: CTSSLLTGGRNQPQHF.

The chain is built from TRBV12-3 or TRBV12-4 and TRBJ2-5; TCRdb's D call, TRBD1, is unchecked because there is no DNA. The CDR3 covers 11 residues. The CDR3 loop reads CASSFGAAQYF.

This rearrangement joins TRBV7-8 to TRBJ2-1; TCRdb gives TRBD1 as the D gene, but with no DNA this cannot be confirmed. The CDR3 length is 13 residues. The germline V gene encodes CDR1 SGHVS and CDR2 FQNEAQ. CDR3 in amino acids: CASSPKDWDEQFF. The entire variable domain, with the rest obtained from reference TRBV7-8 and TRBJ2-1, is as follows: GAGVSQSPRYKVAKRGQDVALRCDPISGHVSLFWYQQALGQGPEFLTYFQNEAQLDKSGLPSDRFFAERPEGSVSTLKIQRTQQEDSAVYLCASSPKDWDEQFFGPGTRLTVL.

The chain joins TRBV7-8 to TRBJ2-3; the TCRdb call, TRBD2, lacks DNA for checking. The CDR3 has 16 residues. The germline V gene has CDR1 SGHVS and CDR2 FQNEAQ. The CDR3 sequence is CASSLAASGSTDTQYF.

The chain couples TRBV12-3 or TRBV12-4 to TRBJ1-1. CDR3 length: 14 residues. CDR3 sequence: CASSLIGVNTEAFF.

This chain uses TRBV7-9 with TRBJ2-7; checking the TCRdb D call of TRBD2 is not possible without DNA. The V gene's germline CDR1 is SEHNR and CDR2 FQNEAQ (reference sequence). This CDR3 contains 13 residues. The CDR3 loop reads CASSPEGTYEQYF.

The chain carries TRBV5-1 and TRBJ2-2; the TRBD1 assignment by TCRdb is unverifiable without DNA. The CDR3 is 14 amino acids. Germline loops: CDR1 SGHRS, CDR2 YFSETQ. The CDR3 reads CASTRGTNTGELFF.